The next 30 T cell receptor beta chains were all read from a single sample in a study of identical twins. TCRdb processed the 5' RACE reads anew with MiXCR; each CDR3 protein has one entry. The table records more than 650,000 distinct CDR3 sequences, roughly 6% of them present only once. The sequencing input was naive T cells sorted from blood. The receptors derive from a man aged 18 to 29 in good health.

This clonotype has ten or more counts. This CDR3 reads CATNPRDSIYSPLHF. Written as DNA, the CDR3 is TGTGCCACCAACCCCCGGGACAGTATTTATTCACCCCTCCACTTT. The chain uses TRBV24-1 and TRBJ1-6, with TRBD1 matching over 7 bases. CDR1 and CDR2 (germline): KGHDR, SFDVKD. Germline trimming cut 8 bases from V and 8 bases from J; bases unmatched to any gene: 11. The CDR3 contains 15 residues.

The CDR3 nucleotides read TGTGCCTGGAGTGGAGGTTCTCCCTACGAGCAGTACGTC. It yields the protein CAWSGGSPYEQYV. The chain links TRBV30 to TRBJ2-7; the D is unclear. V lost 1 base, J lost 2 bases, and 9 bases lay in between. The CDR3 is 13 amino acids. CDR1 is GTSNPN, CDR2 SVGIG, per germline (reference sequence).

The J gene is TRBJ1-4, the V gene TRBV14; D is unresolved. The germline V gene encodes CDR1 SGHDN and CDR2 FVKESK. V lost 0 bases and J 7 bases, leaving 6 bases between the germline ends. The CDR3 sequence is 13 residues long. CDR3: CASSQDRREKLFF. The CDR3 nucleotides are TGTGCCAGCAGCCAAGATCGCCGTGAAAAACTGTTTTTT.

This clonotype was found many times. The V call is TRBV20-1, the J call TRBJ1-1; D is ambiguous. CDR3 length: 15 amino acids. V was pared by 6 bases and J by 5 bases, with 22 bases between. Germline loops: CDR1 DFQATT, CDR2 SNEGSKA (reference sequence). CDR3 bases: TGCAGTGCACCCCCAACGGACGGAGCCCTTACTGAAGCTTTCTTT. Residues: CSAPPTDGALTEAFF.

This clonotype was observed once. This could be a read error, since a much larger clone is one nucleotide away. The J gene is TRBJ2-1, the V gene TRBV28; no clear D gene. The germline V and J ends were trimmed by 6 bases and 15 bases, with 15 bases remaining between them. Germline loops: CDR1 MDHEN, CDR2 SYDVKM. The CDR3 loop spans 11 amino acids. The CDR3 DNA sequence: TGTGCCAGCAGACAAAACTGGGTGCTGTTCTTC. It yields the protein CASRQNWVLFF.

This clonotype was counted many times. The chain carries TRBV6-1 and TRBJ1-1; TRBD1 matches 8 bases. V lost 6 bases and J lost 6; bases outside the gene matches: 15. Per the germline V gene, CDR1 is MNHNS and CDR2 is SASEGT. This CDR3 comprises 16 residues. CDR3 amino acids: CASSPGQDLMVAEAFF. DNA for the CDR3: TGTGCCAGCAGCCCGGGACAGGACCTGATGGTCGCTGAAGCTTTCTTT.

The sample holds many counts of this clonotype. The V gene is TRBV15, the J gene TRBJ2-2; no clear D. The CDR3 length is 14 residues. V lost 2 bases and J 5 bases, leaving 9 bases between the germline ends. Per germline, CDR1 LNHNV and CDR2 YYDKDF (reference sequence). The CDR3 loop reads CATSRSQVTGELFF. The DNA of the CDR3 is TGTGCCACCAGCAGATCCCAGGTTACCGGGGAGCTGTTTTTT.

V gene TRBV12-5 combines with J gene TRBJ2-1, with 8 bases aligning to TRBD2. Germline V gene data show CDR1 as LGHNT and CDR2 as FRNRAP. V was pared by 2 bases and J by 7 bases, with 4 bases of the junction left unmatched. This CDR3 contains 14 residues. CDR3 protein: CASGLPSGHNEQFF. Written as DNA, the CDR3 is TGTGCTAGTGGTTTGCCTAGCGGGCATAATGAGCAGTTCTTC.

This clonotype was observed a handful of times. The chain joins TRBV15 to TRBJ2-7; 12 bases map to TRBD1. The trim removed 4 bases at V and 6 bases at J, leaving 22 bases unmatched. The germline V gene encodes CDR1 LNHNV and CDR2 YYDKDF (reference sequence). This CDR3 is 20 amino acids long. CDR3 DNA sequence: TGTGCCACCAGCACCCGAAATAGTCCCGGGACAGGGGGCGCTTCGTCCGAGCAGTACTTC. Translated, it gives CATSTRNSPGTGGASSEQYF.

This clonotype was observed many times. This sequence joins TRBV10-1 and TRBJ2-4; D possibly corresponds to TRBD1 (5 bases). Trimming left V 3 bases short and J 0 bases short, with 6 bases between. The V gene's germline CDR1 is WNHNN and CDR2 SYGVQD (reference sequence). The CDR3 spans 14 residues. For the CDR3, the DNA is TGCGCCAGCAGTGACAGGGCAGCCAAAAACATTCAGTACTTC. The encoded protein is CASSDRAAKNIQYF.

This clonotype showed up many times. DNA of the CDR3: TGCAGTGCTAGACCGAAGACAGGGGGTGTCCGTCAGCCCCAGCATTTT. Protein sequence: CSARPKTGGVRQPQHF. This chain uses TRBV20-1 with TRBJ1-5, with 9 bases identical to TRBD1. Germline lookup yields CDR1 DFQATT and CDR2 SNEGSKA (reference sequence). V lost 2 bases, J lost 6 bases, and 11 bases stayed unmatched. The CDR3 is 16 amino acids.

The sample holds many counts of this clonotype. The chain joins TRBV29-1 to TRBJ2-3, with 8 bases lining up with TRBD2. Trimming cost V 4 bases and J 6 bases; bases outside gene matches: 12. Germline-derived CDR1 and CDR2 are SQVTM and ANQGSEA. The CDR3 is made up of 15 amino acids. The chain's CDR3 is CSVGPTSGLLDTQYF. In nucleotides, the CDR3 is TGCAGCGTTGGACCCACTAGCGGCCTCTTGGATACGCAGTATTTT.

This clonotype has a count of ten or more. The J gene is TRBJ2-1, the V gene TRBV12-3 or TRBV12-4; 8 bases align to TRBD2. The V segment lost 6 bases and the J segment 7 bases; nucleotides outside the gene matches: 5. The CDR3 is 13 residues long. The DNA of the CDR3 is TGTGCCAGCAGGCCGCCTAGCGGGAATGAGCAGTTCTTC. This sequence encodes CASRPPSGNEQFF.

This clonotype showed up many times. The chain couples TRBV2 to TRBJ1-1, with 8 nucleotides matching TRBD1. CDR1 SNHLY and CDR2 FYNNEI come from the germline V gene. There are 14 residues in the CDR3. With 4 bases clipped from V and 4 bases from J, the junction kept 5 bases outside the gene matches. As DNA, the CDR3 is TGTGCCAGCAGTGTAACAGGGGGAAGCACTGAAGCTTTCTTT. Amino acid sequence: CASSVTGGSTEAFF.

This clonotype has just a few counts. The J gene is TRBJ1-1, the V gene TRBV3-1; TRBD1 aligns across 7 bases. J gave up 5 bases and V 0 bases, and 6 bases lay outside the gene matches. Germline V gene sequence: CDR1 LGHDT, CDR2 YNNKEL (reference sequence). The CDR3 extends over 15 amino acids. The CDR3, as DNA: TGTGCCAGCAGCCAAGATGAGTACAGGGGTACTGAAGCTTTCTTT. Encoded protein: CASSQDEYRGTEAFF.

CDR3 protein: CASSLTRAPINEQFF. The CDR3 DNA reads TGTGCCAGCAGCCTAACACGGGCCCCAATTAATGAGCAGTTCTTC. The gene calls are TRBV7-9 and TRBJ2-1; D gene uncertain. V was shortened by 5 bases and J by 7 bases, with 18 bases between the two germline ends. Per the germline V gene, CDR1 is SEHNR and CDR2 is FQNEAQ (reference sequence). The length of the CDR3 is 15 residues.

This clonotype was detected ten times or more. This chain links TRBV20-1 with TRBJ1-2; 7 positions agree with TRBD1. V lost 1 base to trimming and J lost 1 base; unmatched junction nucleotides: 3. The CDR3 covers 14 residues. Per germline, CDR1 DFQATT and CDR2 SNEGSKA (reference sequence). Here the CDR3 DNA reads TGCAGTGCTAGAGCGACAGGGAATAACTATGGCTACACCTTC. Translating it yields CSARATGNNYGYTF.

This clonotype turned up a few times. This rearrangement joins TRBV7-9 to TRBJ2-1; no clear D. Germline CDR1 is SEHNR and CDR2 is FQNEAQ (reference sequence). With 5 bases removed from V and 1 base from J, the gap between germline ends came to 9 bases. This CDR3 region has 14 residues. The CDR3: CASSPPLSYNEQFF. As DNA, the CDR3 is TGTGCCAGCAGCCCCCCGCTTTCCTACAATGAGCAGTTCTTC.

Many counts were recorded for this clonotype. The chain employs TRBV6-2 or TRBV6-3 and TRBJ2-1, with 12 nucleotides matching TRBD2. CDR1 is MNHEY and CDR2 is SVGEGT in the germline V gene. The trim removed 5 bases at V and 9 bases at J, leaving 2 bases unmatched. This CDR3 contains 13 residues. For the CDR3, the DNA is TGTGCCAGCAGTACTAGCGGGAGGTTTGAGCAGTTCTTC. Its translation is CASSTSGRFEQFF.

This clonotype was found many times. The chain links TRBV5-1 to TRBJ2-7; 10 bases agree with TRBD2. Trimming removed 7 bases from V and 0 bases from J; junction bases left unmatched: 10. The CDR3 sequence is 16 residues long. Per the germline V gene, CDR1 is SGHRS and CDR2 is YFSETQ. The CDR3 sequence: CASLGRTSGSSYEQYV. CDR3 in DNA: TGCGCCAGCCTAGGACGGACTAGCGGATCCTCCTACGAGCAGTACGTC.

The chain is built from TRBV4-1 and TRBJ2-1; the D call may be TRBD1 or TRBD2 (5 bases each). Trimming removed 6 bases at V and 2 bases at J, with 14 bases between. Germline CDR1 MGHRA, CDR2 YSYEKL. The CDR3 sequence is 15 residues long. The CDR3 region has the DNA TGCGCCAGCAGGTACCTTGGGGGTCCCTACAATGAGCAGTTCTTC. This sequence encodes CASRYLGGPYNEQFF.

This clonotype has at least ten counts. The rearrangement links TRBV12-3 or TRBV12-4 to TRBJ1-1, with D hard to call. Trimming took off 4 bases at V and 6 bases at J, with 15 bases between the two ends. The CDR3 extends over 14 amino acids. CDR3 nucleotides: TGTGCCAGCAGTTATAAACAGCGAATCTCTGAAGCTTTCTTT. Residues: CASSYKQRISEAFF.

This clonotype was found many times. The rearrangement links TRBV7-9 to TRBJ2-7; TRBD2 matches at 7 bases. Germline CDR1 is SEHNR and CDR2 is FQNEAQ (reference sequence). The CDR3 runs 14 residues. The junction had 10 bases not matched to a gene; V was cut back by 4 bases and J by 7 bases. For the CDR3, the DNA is TGTGCCAGCAGCTCCCTGGGGGGGACGCGAGAGCAGTACTTC. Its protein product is CASSSLGGTREQYF.

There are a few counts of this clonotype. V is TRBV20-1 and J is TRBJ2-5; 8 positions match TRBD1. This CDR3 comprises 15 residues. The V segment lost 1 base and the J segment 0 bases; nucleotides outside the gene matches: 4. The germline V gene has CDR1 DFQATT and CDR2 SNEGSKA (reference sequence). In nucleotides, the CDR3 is TGCAGTGCTAGAGGGTGGGACAGGTACCAAGAGACCCAGTACTTC. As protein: CSARGWDRYQETQYF.

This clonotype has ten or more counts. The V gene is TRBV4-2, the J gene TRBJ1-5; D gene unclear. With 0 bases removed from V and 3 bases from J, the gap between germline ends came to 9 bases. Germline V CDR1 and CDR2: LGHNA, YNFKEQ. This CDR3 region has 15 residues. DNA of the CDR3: TGTGCCAGCAGCCAAGAATTTTCAGTCAATCAGCCCCAGCATTTT. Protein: CASSQEFSVNQPQHF.

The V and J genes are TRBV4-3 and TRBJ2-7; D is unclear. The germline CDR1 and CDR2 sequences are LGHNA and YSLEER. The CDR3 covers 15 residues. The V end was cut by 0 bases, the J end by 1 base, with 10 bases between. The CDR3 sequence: CASSQETLPSYEQYF. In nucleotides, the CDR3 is TGCGCCAGCAGCCAAGAGACCTTGCCATCCTACGAGCAGTACTTC.

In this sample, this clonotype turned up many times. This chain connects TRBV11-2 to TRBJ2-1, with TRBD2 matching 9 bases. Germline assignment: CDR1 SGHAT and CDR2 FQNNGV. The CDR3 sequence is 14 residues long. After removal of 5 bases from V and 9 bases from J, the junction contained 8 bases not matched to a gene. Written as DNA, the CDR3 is TGTGCCAGCAGCCCTCTGGGACTAGCTAGTGAGCAGTTCTTC. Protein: CASSPLGLASEQFF.

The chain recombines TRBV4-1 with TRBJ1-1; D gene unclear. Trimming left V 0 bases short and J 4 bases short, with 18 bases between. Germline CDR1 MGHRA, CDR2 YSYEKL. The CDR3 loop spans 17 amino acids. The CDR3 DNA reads TGCGCCAGCAGCCAAGATCGGGCTCCCCCCGGTGGCACTGAAGCTTTCTTT. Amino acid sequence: CASSQDRAPPGGTEAFF.

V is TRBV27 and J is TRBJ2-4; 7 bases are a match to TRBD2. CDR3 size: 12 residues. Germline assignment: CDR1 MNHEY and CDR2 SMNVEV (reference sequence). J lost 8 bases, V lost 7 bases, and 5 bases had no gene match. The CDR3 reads CASMSGNYIQYF. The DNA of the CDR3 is TGTGCCAGCATGAGCGGGAATTACATTCAGTACTTC.

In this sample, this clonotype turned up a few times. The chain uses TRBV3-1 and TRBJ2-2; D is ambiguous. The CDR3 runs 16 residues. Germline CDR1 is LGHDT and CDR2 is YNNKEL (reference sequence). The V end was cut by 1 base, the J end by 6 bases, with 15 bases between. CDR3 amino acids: CASSQVTLVSAGELFF. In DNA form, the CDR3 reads TGTGCCAGCAGCCAAGTGACTCTAGTGTCGGCCGGGGAGCTGTTTTTT.